The rows below give T cell receptor beta chains drawn from one sample of a study of TIL therapy for anti-PD-1-resistant metastatic lung cancer. This table comes from immunoSEQ multiplex PCR, and its TCRdb copy is limited to in-frame clones, with some not included. This table has some 13,000 clones, about 70% appearing once. Sequences were derived from tumor tissue, sampled at baseline. These receptors originate from a woman aged 30 to 85 with non-small cell lung cancer. Both conserved end residues are trimmed from each CDR3.

J | V | CDR3
TRBJ2-2 | TRBV18 | ASSPQAETRSSGGELF
TRBJ2-7 | TRBV9 | ASSDPRTGSYEQY
TRBJ1-5 | TRBV6-4 | ASSVARGQPQH
TRBJ2-2 | TRBV10-1 | ASSGKGRDTGELF
TRBJ2-5 | TRBV28 | ASITKSAGGFQETQY
TRBJ1-2 | TRBV7-9 | ASSQSGRNYGYT
TRBJ1-6 | TRBV2 | ASSEGSAGNSPLH
TRBJ1-5 | TRBV19 | ASKDLAPSNQPQH
TRBJ1-6 | TRBV11-2 | ASSSRADNSPLH
TRBJ2-5 | TRBV7-6 | ASSVTGTSVAETQY
TRBJ1-5 | TRBV6-1 | ASSVNRNSNQPQH
TRBJ1-4 | TRBV4-2 | ASSQGRLTGGWSEKLF
TRBJ1-4 | TRBV7-5 | VRSPAGSRQANEKLF
TRBJ2-7 | TRBV27 | ASRPKGQVGYEQY
TRBJ2-1 | TRBV7-9 | ATSTGEQF
TRBJ2-7 | TRBV29-1 | SVATSDEQY
TRBJ1-5 | TRBV6-1 | ASSESRRNSNQPQH
TRBJ1-1 | TRBV27 | ASSLTDPSNTEAF
TRBJ2-1 | TRBV5-1 | ASSLSIQGYNEQF
TRBJ1-2 | TRBV9 | ASSVGDRAGGYT
TRBJ2-5 | TRBV7-3 | ASRSPGLAGGREY
TRBJ2-6 | TRBV6-1 | ASSGRSGANVLT
TRBJ2-1 | TRBV2 | ASSREGSSYNEQF
TRBJ1-2 | TRBV28 | ASRPQVTNYGYT
TRBJ2-7 | TRBV5-4 | ASSSGLAGVYEQY
TRBJ1-3 | TRBV28 | ASSPTTGGRNTIY
TRBJ2-7 | TRBV2 | ASSAPGPGEQY
TRBJ1-3 | TRBV6-1 | ASSANGNVGNTIY
TRBJ2-7 | TRBV19 | ASSVGSGQDRYEQY
TRBJ2-3 | TRBV5-1 | ASTGTGGRSDTQY
TRBJ1-2 | TRBV25-1 | ASSETGYGYT
TRBJ1-1 | TRBV6-6 | ASNQGDFEAF
TRBJ2-1 | TRBV5-6 | ASSLVREQF
TRBJ1-3 | TRBV7-2 | ASSLAQGATSGNTIY
TRBJ2-7 | TRBV2 | ASSWNSYEQY
TRBJ2-5 | TRBV29-1 | SVRLAGAQETQY
TRBJ1-1 | TRBV11-2 | ASSYGQGVTEAF
TRBJ2-7 | TRBV7-9 | ASSSLAVNSYEQY
TRBJ1-2 | TRBV23-1 | ASSQLTGNGYT
TRBJ2-5 | TRBV7-6 | ASSFSRGRSETQY
TRBJ2-1 | TRBV2 | ASSILRTRNEQF
TRBJ1-3 | TRBV5-4 | ASSFGGGNTIY
TRBJ1-3 | TRBV11-2 | ASTQRGGTGNTIY
TRBJ2-5 | TRBV5-1 | ASMSSGKNWEQY
TRBJ2-7 | TRBV6-1 | ASSAFTTGPNEQY
TRBJ1-2 | TRBV11-2 | ASSLGGQIYGYT
TRBJ1-2 | TRBV4-3 | ASSQEHPETTDYGYT
TRBJ2-7 | TRBV19 | ASSIRRENYEQY
TRBJ1-2 | TRBV19 | ASSRGRTNYGYT
TRBJ1-2 | TRBV6-1 | ASARGGAQGGYT
TRBJ1-1 | TRBV7-9 | ASSLYMNTEAF
TRBJ2-5 | TRBV28 | ATTGTGETQY
TRBJ2-7 | TRBV4-2 | ASSQASGWSSYEQY
TRBJ1-1 | TRBV4-1 | ASSLQGSNTEAF